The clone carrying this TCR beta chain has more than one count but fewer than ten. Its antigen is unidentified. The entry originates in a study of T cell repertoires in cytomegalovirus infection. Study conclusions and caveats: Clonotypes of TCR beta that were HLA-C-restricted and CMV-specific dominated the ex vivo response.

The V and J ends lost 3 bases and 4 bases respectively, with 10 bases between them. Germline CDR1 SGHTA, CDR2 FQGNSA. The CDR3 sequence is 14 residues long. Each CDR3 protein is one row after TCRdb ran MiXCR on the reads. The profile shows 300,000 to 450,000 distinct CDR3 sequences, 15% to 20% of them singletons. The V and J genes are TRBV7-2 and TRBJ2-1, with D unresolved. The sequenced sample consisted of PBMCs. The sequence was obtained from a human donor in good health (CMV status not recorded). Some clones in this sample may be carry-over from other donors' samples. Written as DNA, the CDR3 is TGTGCCAGCAGCTTGCTGTCCCGATACAATGAGCAGTTCTTC. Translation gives CASSLLSRYNEQFF.